Listed below are T cell receptor beta chains from one sample, sequenced in a study of blood T cell repertoires in COVID-19. TCRdb keeps only in-frame clones here, not all; method: immunoSEQ multiplex PCR. The top ten hold roughly 8.9% of the sample, which has 300,000 to 400,000 clones, roughly 87% seen once. Sequenced: peripheral blood. These receptors were taken from a man younger than 45 with COVID-19, enrolled during active disease. CDR3s include the opening cysteine and the closing phenylalanine or tryptophan. Fields, in order: J gene, D gene, V gene, CDR3 length, clone size, CDR3 DNA, CDR3 protein. D genes are given only for firm matches. Where a row states a size, it is once, few, many or the class of an expanded clone; other rows omit it.

j_call: TRBJ1-6
d_call: TRBD1
v_call: TRBV25-1
cdr3_length: 14
clone_size: once
cdr3_nt: TGTGCCAGCAGTGACGGACAGGCCTCGACACCCCTCCACTTT
cdr3_aa: CASSDGQASTPLHF

j_call: TRBJ1-2
d_call: TRBD1
v_call: TRBV28
cdr3_length: 15
clone_size: -
cdr3_nt: TGTGCCAGCAGTCTCATTACGGACAGGGTCGATGGCTACACCTTC
cdr3_aa: CASSLITDRVDGYTF

j_call: TRBJ1-6
d_call: -
v_call: TRBV9
cdr3_length: 17
clone_size: few
cdr3_nt: TGTGCCAGCAGCGAGGAAAGCGATAGCTCCTATAATTCACCCCTCCACTTT
cdr3_aa: CASSEESDSSYNSPLHF

j_call: TRBJ1-2
d_call: TRBD1
v_call: TRBV5-1
cdr3_length: 17
clone_size: -
cdr3_nt: TGCGCCAGCAGCTTGGCCGCGACAGGGGGCAGTAACTATGGCTACACCTTC
cdr3_aa: CASSLAATGGSNYGYTF

j_call: TRBJ1-5
d_call: -
v_call: TRBV24-1
cdr3_length: 15
clone_size: -
cdr3_nt: TGTGCCACCAGTGATTCATTACAGTCGCATCAGCCCCAGCATTTT
cdr3_aa: CATSDSLQSHQPQHF

j_call: TRBJ1-1
d_call: TRBD1
v_call: TRBV7-3
cdr3_length: 12
clone_size: -
cdr3_nt: TGTGCCAGCAGCTCCGACAGGGGGGAAGCTTTCTTT
cdr3_aa: CASSSDRGEAFF

j_call: TRBJ1-1
d_call: -
v_call: TRBV12-1
cdr3_length: 21
clone_size: once
cdr3_nt: TGTGCCAGCAGCTCGATATTGTGGGCTGGGACAGGGCTTCTATCGAACACTGAAGCTTTCTTT
cdr3_aa: CASSSILWAGTGLLSNTEAFF

j_call: TRBJ2-7
d_call: -
v_call: TRBV6-2/TRBV6-3
cdr3_length: 15
clone_size: -
cdr3_nt: TGTGCCAGCAGTCCGCGGCCGGGGGACTCCTACGAGCAGTACTTC
cdr3_aa: CASSPRPGDSYEQYF

j_call: TRBJ1-2
d_call: -
v_call: TRBV6-2/TRBV6-3
cdr3_length: 12
clone_size: -
cdr3_nt: TGTGCCAGCAGTCAACCGGTTCTTGGCTACACCTTC
cdr3_aa: CASSQPVLGYTF

j_call: TRBJ1-6
d_call: -
v_call: TRBV4-1
cdr3_length: 16
clone_size: -
cdr3_nt: TGCGCCAGCAGCCAAGTAGGCGGCTCCTATAATTCACCCCTCCACTTT
cdr3_aa: CASSQVGGSYNSPLHF

j_call: TRBJ2-7
d_call: TRBD1
v_call: TRBV4-3
cdr3_length: 14
clone_size: -
cdr3_nt: TGCGCCAGCAGCCCGGGACAGGGGGAATACGAGCAGTACTTC
cdr3_aa: CASSPGQGEYEQYF

j_call: TRBJ2-5
d_call: TRBD1
v_call: TRBV6-5
cdr3_length: 16
clone_size: -
cdr3_nt: TGTGCCAGCAGTTACTCCCGGCCAGGGGGCATGGAGACCCAGTACTTC
cdr3_aa: CASSYSRPGGMETQYF

j_call: TRBJ2-7
d_call: -
v_call: TRBV7-2
cdr3_length: 16
clone_size: -
cdr3_nt: TGTGCCAGCAGCTTCACAGCCATCTCCCCCTCCTACGAGCAGTACTTC
cdr3_aa: CASSFTAISPSYEQYF

j_call: TRBJ1-1
d_call: -
v_call: TRBV5-1
cdr3_length: 13
clone_size: -
cdr3_nt: TGCGCCAGCAGCTCCGGGGTAACAACTGAAGCTTTCTTT
cdr3_aa: CASSSGVTTEAFF

j_call: TRBJ2-1
d_call: TRBD2
v_call: TRBV7-3
cdr3_length: 15
clone_size: once
cdr3_nt: TGTGCCAGCAGCTTAGGGACTAGCGGGGGAAATGAGCAGTTCTTC
cdr3_aa: CASSLGTSGGNEQFF

j_call: TRBJ2-7
d_call: -
v_call: TRBV18
cdr3_length: 14
clone_size: -
cdr3_nt: TGTGCCAGCTCACCACTAGGACGGGATTACGAGCAGTACTTC
cdr3_aa: CASSPLGRDYEQYF

j_call: TRBJ2-7
d_call: TRBD1
v_call: TRBV27
cdr3_length: 15
clone_size: -
cdr3_nt: TGTGCCAGCAGTTACAGGGGTAGGGTATCCTACGAGCAGTACTTC
cdr3_aa: CASSYRGRVSYEQYF

j_call: TRBJ1-5
d_call: -
v_call: TRBV6-8
cdr3_length: 16
clone_size: -
cdr3_nt: TGTGCCAGCACTCTGCGGGGGCTGGCGAGCAATCAGCCCCAGCATTTT
cdr3_aa: CASTLRGLASNQPQHF

j_call: TRBJ2-1
d_call: -
v_call: TRBV6-5
cdr3_length: 13
clone_size: -
cdr3_nt: TGTGCCAGCAGTTTCTCTAGTGGCAATGAGCAGTTCTTC
cdr3_aa: CASSFSSGNEQFF

j_call: TRBJ2-2
d_call: TRBD1
v_call: TRBV12-5
cdr3_length: 18
clone_size: -
cdr3_nt: TGTGCTAGTGGTTTGGTTGTCGGGACAGAGCTGAACACCGGGGAGCTGTTTTTT
cdr3_aa: CASGLVVGTELNTGELFF

j_call: TRBJ1-5
d_call: -
v_call: TRBV5-6
cdr3_length: 18
clone_size: -
cdr3_nt: TGTGCCAGCAGCTTTACAGAGGGATACACCTATAGCAATCAGCCCCAGCATTTT
cdr3_aa: CASSFTEGYTYSNQPQHF

j_call: TRBJ1-3
d_call: -
v_call: TRBV4-1
cdr3_length: 15
clone_size: few
cdr3_nt: TGCGCCAGCAGCCAAGAACAGGGAAGAGGAAACACCATATATTTT
cdr3_aa: CASSQEQGRGNTIYF

j_call: TRBJ2-1
d_call: -
v_call: TRBV28
cdr3_length: 15
clone_size: -
cdr3_nt: TGTGCCAGCAGTCCCTCGCAGGGGCTCGACAATGAGCAGTTCTTC
cdr3_aa: CASSPSQGLDNEQFF

j_call: TRBJ1-1
d_call: -
v_call: TRBV6-2/TRBV6-3
cdr3_length: 14
clone_size: once
cdr3_nt: TGTGCCAGCAGTCTGACCGTAACGAGGACTGAAGCTTTCTTT
cdr3_aa: CASSLTVTRTEAFF

j_call: TRBJ1-1
d_call: TRBD1
v_call: TRBV7-2
cdr3_length: 14
clone_size: many
cdr3_nt: TGTGCCAGCAGCATTGGACAGGGGTACACTGAAGCTTTCTTT
cdr3_aa: CASSIGQGYTEAFF

j_call: TRBJ2-7
d_call: -
v_call: TRBV6-6
cdr3_length: 13
clone_size: -
cdr3_nt: TGTGCCAGCAGCTATACCGGGGCCTACGAGCAGTACTTC
cdr3_aa: CASSYTGAYEQYF

j_call: TRBJ2-5
d_call: TRBD2
v_call: TRBV9
cdr3_length: 21
clone_size: -
cdr3_nt: TGTGCCAGCAGCGCAGCAGTGGGGAGCCATCATTCAGCGGGGGTGGGAGAGACCCAGTACTTC
cdr3_aa: CASSAAVGSHHSAGVGETQYF

j_call: TRBJ2-7
d_call: TRBD2
v_call: TRBV28
cdr3_length: 19
clone_size: -
cdr3_nt: TGTGCCAGCAGTTTAACTCCCGGGACTAGCGGGAGGCACTCCTACGAGCAGTACTTC
cdr3_aa: CASSLTPGTSGRHSYEQYF

j_call: TRBJ1-2
d_call: -
v_call: TRBV18
cdr3_length: 13
clone_size: -
cdr3_nt: TGTGCCAGCTCCCAAGGACAGAACTATGGCTACACCTTC
cdr3_aa: CASSQGQNYGYTF

j_call: TRBJ2-1
d_call: -
v_call: TRBV11-3
cdr3_length: 16
clone_size: -
cdr3_nt: TGTGCCAGCAGCTTAGAAGGTGGACTCTCCTACAATGAGCAGTTCTTC
cdr3_aa: CASSLEGGLSYNEQFF

j_call: TRBJ1-3
d_call: -
v_call: TRBV28
cdr3_length: 14
clone_size: -
cdr3_nt: TGTGCCAGCAGTTTCCAAATCTCTGGAAACACCATATATTTT
cdr3_aa: CASSFQISGNTIYF

j_call: TRBJ2-7
d_call: TRBD2
v_call: TRBV28
cdr3_length: 14
clone_size: -
cdr3_nt: TGTGCCAGCAAAATAGCGGGAGAGACCTACGAGCAGTACTTC
cdr3_aa: CASKIAGETYEQYF

j_call: TRBJ2-6
d_call: TRBD1
v_call: TRBV4-2
cdr3_length: 18
clone_size: -
cdr3_nt: TGTGCCAGCAGCCAAGGGAGGCAGGGGGCATCTGGGGCCAACGTCCTGACTTTC
cdr3_aa: CASSQGRQGASGANVLTF

j_call: TRBJ1-1
d_call: TRBD1
v_call: TRBV10-3
cdr3_length: 14
clone_size: -
cdr3_nt: TGTGCCATCAGCGGGGACAGGGGGAACACTGAAGCTTTCTTT
cdr3_aa: CAISGDRGNTEAFF

j_call: TRBJ1-5
d_call: TRBD1
v_call: TRBV19
cdr3_length: 15
clone_size: -
cdr3_nt: TGTGCCAGTAGTATGCGGACAGGGGGGAATCAGCCCCAGCATTTT
cdr3_aa: CASSMRTGGNQPQHF